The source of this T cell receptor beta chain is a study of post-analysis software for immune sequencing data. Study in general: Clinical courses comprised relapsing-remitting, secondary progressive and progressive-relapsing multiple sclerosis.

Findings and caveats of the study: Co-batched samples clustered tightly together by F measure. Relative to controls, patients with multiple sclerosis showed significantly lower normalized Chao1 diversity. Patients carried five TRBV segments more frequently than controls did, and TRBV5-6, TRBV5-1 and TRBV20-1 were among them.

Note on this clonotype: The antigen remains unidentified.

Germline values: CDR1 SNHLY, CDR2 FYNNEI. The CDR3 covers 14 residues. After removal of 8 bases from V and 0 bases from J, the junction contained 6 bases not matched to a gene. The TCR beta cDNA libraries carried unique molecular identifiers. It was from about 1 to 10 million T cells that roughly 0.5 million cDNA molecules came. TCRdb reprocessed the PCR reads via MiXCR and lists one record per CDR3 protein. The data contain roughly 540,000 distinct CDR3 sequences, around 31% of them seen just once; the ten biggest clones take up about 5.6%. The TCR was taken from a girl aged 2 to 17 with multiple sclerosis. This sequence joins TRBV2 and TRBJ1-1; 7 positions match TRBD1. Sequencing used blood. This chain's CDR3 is CASVGQSMNTEAFF. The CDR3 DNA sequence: TGTGCCAGCGTGGGACAGAGTATGAACACTGAAGCTTTCTTT.